The 12 T cell receptor beta chains below come from one sample, sequenced in a study of Ad26.COV2.S vaccination and SARS-CoV-2 variants. The treatment: roughly 18 received Ad26.COV2.S at low or high dose, single or two shots; about 5 received placebo; per-sample allocation not given. Day 63 after the first injection of vaccine or placebo was the sampling time. TCRdb's copy holds only in-frame clones and misses some; the assay was immunoSEQ multiplex PCR. The sample has about 680,000 clones, 89% seen once. This specimen was peripheral blood, taken in a trial of Ad26.COV2.S vaccine versus placebo. These receptors were taken from a person aged 18-60 years who received the Ad26.COV2.S COVID-19 vaccine or a placebo.

The chain combines TRBV28 with TRBJ2-5; no reliable D call. V shed 3 bases and J shed 0 bases, with 5 bases lying between them. Germline V gene lookup returns CDR1 MDHEN and CDR2 SYDVKM. The CDR3 loop spans 13 amino acids. CDR3 sequence (DNA): TGTGCCAGCAGTTTCCCACACCAAGAGACCCAGTACTTC. Its translation is CASSFPHQETQYF.

This clone is a singleton in its sample. V usage is TRBV27 and J usage is TRBJ1-1; D gene ambiguous. The CDR3 length is 14 residues. The germline V gene encodes CDR1 MNHEY and CDR2 SMNVEV (reference sequence). Trimming shortened V by 3 bases and J by 0 bases, and 8 bases separated the two germline ends. DNA for the CDR3: TGTGCCAGCAGTTTGGTTGGCCTGAACACTGAAGCTTTCTTT. Its protein is CASSLVGLNTEAFF.

The V call is TRBV29-1, the J call TRBJ2-2, with 8 bases fitting TRBD2. Trimming removed 7 bases from V and 0 bases from J; junction bases left unmatched: 7. Per germline, CDR1 SQVTM and CDR2 ANQGSEA. The CDR3 covers 15 residues. CDR3 nucleotide sequence: TGCAGCGCCGGGGAACTAGCGGCGAACACCGGGGAGCTGTTTTTT. Amino acid sequence: CSAGELAANTGELFF.

The gene calls are TRBV5-1 and TRBJ1-2; TRBD1 might be the D (6 bases). Germline V gives CDR1 SGHRS, CDR2 YFSETQ. There are 16 residues in the CDR3. The V end was cut by 3 bases, the J end by 1 base, with 16 bases between. This CDR3 reads CASSSPQGSHNYGYTF. The CDR3 DNA reads TGCGCCAGCAGCTCCCCCCAGGGGAGCCATAACTATGGCTACACCTTC.

A few counts support this clone. The genes are TRBV7-9 and TRBJ2-7, with 10 bases that match TRBD2. The CDR3 sequence is 13 residues long. CDR1 and CDR2 (germline): SEHNR, FQNEAQ (reference sequence). V was pared by 6 bases and J by 6 bases, with 5 bases of the junction left unmatched. The CDR3: CASSLAGALEQYF. The CDR3 DNA reads TGTGCCAGCAGTCTAGCGGGAGCTCTCGAGCAGTACTTC.

V usage is TRBV7-3 and J usage is TRBJ2-2; the match to TRBD1 covers 9 bases. Germline-derived CDR1 and CDR2 are SGHTA and FQGTGA. CDR3 size: 15 residues. The ends lost 8 bases at V and 2 bases at J; junction bases unmatched: 6. CDR3 bases: TGTGCCAGCGGGCGGGACAGGGACAACACCGGGGAGCTGTTTTTT. Translation gives CASGRDRDNTGELFF.

The chain has TRBV7-8 and TRBJ2-2; TRBD1 aligns across 8 bases. Germline loops: CDR1 SGHVS, CDR2 FQNEAQ. Losses at the gene ends were 5 bases for V and 4 bases for J; bases not matched to a gene: 9. The CDR3 has 16 amino acids. The CDR3 sequence: CASSPDRGEGTGELFF. The CDR3 DNA follows: TGTGCCAGCAGCCCTGACAGGGGAGAGGGCACCGGGGAGCTGTTTTTT.

This clone occurred a few times. This rearrangement joins TRBV30 to TRBJ1-5, with a weak D call TRBD1 (6 bases). Trimming cost V 1 base and J 8 bases, with 15 bases left between them. CDR3 length: 14 residues. From germline, CDR1 is GTSNPN and CDR2 SVGIG (reference sequence). CDR3 sequence (DNA): TGTGCCTGGAGTGGACTACAGGGCCGGGAGCCCCAGCATTTT. Its translation: CAWSGLQGREPQHF. Looking up the rest from reference TRBV30 and TRBJ1-5 gives the full variable domain: SQTIHQWPATLVQPVGSPLSLECTVEGTSNPNLYWYRQAAGRGLQLLFYSVGIGQISSEVPQNLSASRPQDRQFILSSKKLLLSDSGFYLCAWSGLQGREPQHFGDGTRLSIL.

Details on this clone: The identical CDR3 is also encoded by other nucleotide sequences in the sample. The chain carries TRBV19 and TRBJ1-1, with TRBD1 matching 8 bases. This CDR3 region has 14 residues. Germline values: CDR1 LNHDA, CDR2 SQIVND (reference sequence). J gave up 4 bases and V 2 bases, and 3 bases lay outside the gene matches. The CDR3 reads CASSIQGAGTEAFF. The CDR3, as DNA: TGTGCCAGTAGTATACAGGGGGCAGGCACTGAAGCTTTCTTT. The full variable domain, in which reference TRBV19 and TRBJ1-1 provide the parts outside the CDR3, is DGGITQSPKYLFRKEGQNVTLSCEQNLNHDAMYWYRQDPGQGLRLIYYSQIVNDFQKGDIAEGYSVSREKKESFPLTVTSAQKNPTAFYLCASSIQGAGTEAFFGQGTRLTVV.

The V and J genes are TRBV15 and TRBJ1-2; 10 bases line up with TRBD1. J gave up 13 bases and V 1 base, and 15 bases lay outside the gene matches. CDR3 length: 16 residues. Per germline, CDR1 LNHNV and CDR2 YYDKDF (reference sequence). This CDR3 is CATSRGPDRGLAAGTF. The CDR3 bases are TGTGCCACCAGCAGAGGGCCCGACAGGGGGCTGGCGGCGGGCACCTTC.

The chain is built from TRBV24-1 and TRBJ2-7; D ambiguous. The CDR3 is 13 amino acids. Trimming pared 0 bases from V and 3 bases from J, leaving 5 bases between. Germline-derived CDR1 and CDR2 are KGHDR and SFDVKD. CDR3 bases: TGTGCCACCAGTGATTTGGTTCACTACGAGCAGTACTTC. The encoded protein is CATSDLVHYEQYF.

The chain uses TRBV27 and TRBJ2-1; 16 bases map to TRBD2. CDR3 length: 15 amino acids. Germline trimming cut 4 bases from V and 10 bases from J; bases unmatched to any gene: 4. CDR1 MNHEY and CDR2 SMNVEV come from the germline V gene (reference sequence). CDR3 residues: CASSSGLAGGREQFF. The CDR3 coding sequence is TGTGCCAGCAGTTCGGGACTAGCGGGGGGGCGAGAGCAGTTCTTC.